This T cell receptor beta chain was obtained from a study of blood T cell repertoires in COVID-19. CDR3 size: 17 residues. The trim removed 5 bases at V and 5 bases at J, leaving 15 bases unmatched. Per germline, CDR1 MDHEN and CDR2 SYDVKM. TCRdb's table, derived via immunoSEQ multiplex PCR, lists solely in-frame clones and lacks some. Here the sample spans about 130,000 clones, about four fifths being singletons. The chain employs TRBV28 and TRBJ2-3; 8 bases agree with TRBD1. This sequence was found in a man between 60 and 75 years old with acute or convalescent COVID-19. The sample taken for sequencing was peripheral blood. CDR3 in amino acids: CASSPHHQGAMEDTQYF. The CDR3 DNA follows: TGTGCCAGCAGTCCCCATCATCAGGGGGCGATGGAAGATACGCAGTATTTT.